Listed below are T cell receptor beta chains from one sample, sequenced in a study of glioma-infiltrating T cells. One entry per CDR3 protein, called by TCRdb with MiXCR from the multiplex PCR reads. The table records roughly 350,000 distinct CDR3 sequences, less than 50% of them present only once. The source material was glioma tissue, nonneoplastic brain tissue, or PBMCs (not recorded which). The receptor set was obtained from a human donor with low-grade glioma or glioblastoma, undergoing nonglioma brain surgery, or in good health (not recorded which). Each CDR3 is given with its conserved first and last residue. D genes are given only for firm matches. Clone size, where shown, is once, few, many, or a class for clones that have expanded.

j_call clone_size d_call v_call cdr3_nt cdr3_aa
TRBJ2-5 few TRBD2 TRBV20-1 TGCAGTGCTCCAGGACTAGCGGGAGGGGAGACCCAGTACTTC CSAPGLAGGETQYF
TRBJ1-2 many - TRBV28 TGTGCCAGCAGTTATCTCTGGGGGCAGGGTATCTATGGCTACACCTTC CASSYLWGQGIYGYTF
TRBJ1-2 many TRBD1 TRBV6-2/TRBV6-3 TGTGCCAGCAGTGACCCGGCAGACAGGGATGGCTACACCTTC CASSDPADRDGYTF
TRBJ2-3 - TRBD2 TRBV6-1 TGTGCCAGCAGGGCGGGAGGGCGCACAGATACGCAGTATTTT CASRAGGRTDTQYF
TRBJ2-1 - TRBD2 TRBV4-2 TGTGCCAGCAGCCAAGATCGCGGACTAGCGGGGGACAATGAGCAGTTCTTC CASSQDRGLAGDNEQFF
TRBJ1-5 many - TRBV20-1 TGCAGTGCTAGAACGGCAGACATACCCCAGCATTTT CSARTADIPQHF
TRBJ2-7 few - TRBV20-1 TGCAGTGCTGGGGGACCAAATAAGGACTACGAGCAGTACTTC CSAGGPNKDYEQYF
TRBJ1-5 - - TRBV7-9 TGTGCCAGCAGCTTAGGCTCGTTGGGCAATCAGCCCCAGCATTTT CASSLGSLGNQPQHF
TRBJ2-2 - - TRBV11-2 TGTGCCAGCAGCCCAGTTCGAGGGACCCTCGCGAACACCGGGGAGCTGTTTTTT CASSPVRGTLANTGELFF
TRBJ2-7 many - TRBV6-1 TGTGCCAGCAGTGATGTCGCCCCTTGGGCGGGGATCCGGTACGAGCAGTACTTC CASSDVAPWAGIRYEQYF
TRBJ2-5 many TRBD2 TRBV7-2 TGTGCCAGCAGCCGTCGGGGGGGGAGACAAGAGACCCAGTACTTC CASSRRGGRQETQYF
TRBJ2-1 once TRBD2 TRBV10-3 TGTGCCATCAGTGAGGTAGCGGGGACCTACAATGAGCAGTTCTTC CAISEVAGTYNEQFF
TRBJ1-6 many TRBD1 TRBV6-1 TGTGCCAGCACCGCCCGGACAGGGTCTTTTAATTCACCCCTCCACTTT CASTARTGSFNSPLHF
TRBJ1-1 once - TRBV20-1 TGCAGTAGGGAAAGCCCGAACACTGAAGCTTTCTTT CSRESPNTEAFF
TRBJ2-3 - - TRBV28 TGTGCCAGCAGCGGGGCTAGCTCTAGCACAGATACGCAGTATTTT CASSGASSSTDTQYF
TRBJ1-2 - - TRBV4-3 TGCGCCAGCAGCCAAGCCCAGACCTATGGCTACACCTTC CASSQAQTYGYTF
TRBJ1-5 few - TRBV4-3 TGCGCCAGCAGCCAAGAAATGAGGGATCAGCCCCAGCATTTT CASSQEMRDQPQHF
TRBJ2-3 - - TRBV11-2 TGTGCCAGCAGCACAGGCGGGTATACGCAGTATTTT CASSTGGYTQYF
TRBJ2-7 few - TRBV19 TGTGCCAGTAGTTCGCGAGGTATGGTGTCCTCCTACGAGCAGTACTTC CASSSRGMVSSYEQYF
TRBJ2-3 once TRBD2 TRBV6-6 TGTGCCATCAGTGGGGAGACTAGCGCCACAGGTACGCAGTATTTT CAISGETSATGTQYF
TRBJ1-2 - - TRBV9 TGTGCCAGCAGCGTAGGGGGGGACGGGGGCTATGGCTACACCTTC CASSVGGDGGYGYTF
TRBJ2-3 - - TRBV4-1 TGCGCCAGCAGCCTCGGGACTTTCCGCACAGATACGCAGTATTTT CASSLGTFRTDTQYF
TRBJ2-2 - - TRBV4-2 TGTGCCAGCAGCCAAGAGCCTAGCTATGCCGGGGAGCTGTTTTTT CASSQEPSYAGELFF
TRBJ2-7 many - TRBV6-2/TRBV6-3 TGTGCCAGCAGTTACTCGACCGTCGCGGGGTCCTACGAGCAGTACTTC CASSYSTVAGSYEQYF
TRBJ2-7 - - TRBV28 TGTGCCAGCACAGGGCAGGGGCCCTACGAGCAGTACTTC CASTGQGPYEQYF
TRBJ1-5 few - TRBV6-1 TGTGCCACCCACGTGGGGCTCTATAGCAATCAGCCCCAGCATTTT CATHVGLYSNQPQHF
TRBJ2-3 - TRBD2 TRBV7-3 TGTGCCAGCAGCTCCGGACTAGCCGCTGGAACAGATACGCAGTATTTT CASSSGLAAGTDTQYF
TRBJ1-1 - - TRBV7-3 TGTGCCAGCAGCTTTCGGAGGGGCACTGAAGCTTTCTTT CASSFRRGTEAFF
TRBJ2-1 many TRBD1 TRBV27 TGTGCCAGCACCCGGACAGGTTCCTCCTACAATGAGCAGTTCTTC CASTRTGSSYNEQFF
TRBJ1-6 few TRBD1 TRBV20-1 TGCAGTGCTAGAGTGACAGGGACGTACCTAAATAATTCACCCCTCCACTTT CSARVTGTYLNNSPLHF
TRBJ2-1 - TRBD2 TRBV4-1 TGCGCCAGCAGCCAAGCCAGGACTAGCGGGAGTAGGGTGCAGTTCTTC CASSQARTSGSRVQFF
TRBJ2-7 few TRBD2 TRBV5-4 TGTGCCAGCAGCGCGTCCGGGACTAGCGGGGGAATTACCTACGAGCAGTACTTC CASSASGTSGGITYEQYF
TRBJ2-3 few TRBD2 TRBV10-3 TGTGCCACCAGACTAGCGGAAACAGATACGCAGTATTTT CATRLAETDTQYF
TRBJ2-1 many - TRBV20-1 TGCAGTACACCCAATCGTGGGGTTGAGCAGTTCTTC CSTPNRGVEQFF
TRBJ2-3 - TRBD2 TRBV2 TGTGCCAGCAGTGAAGATCTGGAGGGACTACACACAGATACGCAGTATTTT CASSEDLEGLHTDTQYF
TRBJ2-1 few TRBD2 TRBV7-2 TGTGCCAGCAGCTTAGCGCTAGGACTAGCGGTCTACAATGAGCAGTTCTTC CASSLALGLAVYNEQFF
TRBJ2-1 few TRBD2 TRBV4-2 TGTGCCAGCAGCCTAGGTAGCGGGAGGGGGTCCTACAATGAGCAGTTCTTC CASSLGSGRGSYNEQFF
TRBJ1-2 - TRBD1 TRBV4-1 TGCGCCAGCAGCCCAGACAGGGATCTCTATGGCTACACCTTC CASSPDRDLYGYTF
TRBJ1-2 few - TRBV10-3 TGTGCCATCAGTGAGGGGGGGAGAGGCTATGGCTACACCTTC CAISEGGRGYGYTF
TRBJ2-6 many TRBD1 TRBV4-3 TGCGCCAGCAGCCAAGAAGGGACAGGTGGGGCCAACGTCCTGACTTTC CASSQEGTGGANVLTF
TRBJ2-3 - - TRBV7-8 TGTGCCAGCAGCGTCGTTCAGGGTGCAACAGATACGCAGTATTTT CASSVVQGATDTQYF
TRBJ2-3 - TRBD2 TRBV5-1 TGCGCCAGCAGCTATCGCGGGGGTTATAGCACAGATACGCAGTATTTT CASSYRGGYSTDTQYF
TRBJ2-2 once TRBD2 TRBV5-1 TGCGCCAGCAGCACGGGACTAGCGGCTTCTACCGGGGAGCTGTTTTTT CASSTGLAASTGELFF
TRBJ2-7 few TRBD1 TRBV20-1 TGCAGTGCTAGTCGCACACAGGGGGCCACCTACGAGCAGTACTTC CSASRTQGATYEQYF
TRBJ1-2 - - TRBV25-1 TGTGCCACTGAAACCCGGGGGGACTTC CATETRGDF
TRBJ1-1 - TRBD1 TRBV19 TGTGCCAGTAGTACCAACAGGGGAAACACTGAAGCTTTCTTT CASSTNRGNTEAFF
TRBJ1-6 - - TRBV20-1 TGCAGTGCTAGTGTCTACCGGGCTAATTCACCCCTCCACTTT CSASVYRANSPLHF
TRBJ1-2 few - TRBV20-1 TGCAGTGCTAGAGATCCCGGGGGGCCTGACTATGGCTACACCTTC CSARDPGGPDYGYTF
TRBJ2-3 - TRBD2 TRBV28 TGTGCCAGCAGTCCACTAGAGCGGGAGAGCACAGATACGCAGTATTTT CASSPLERESTDTQYF
TRBJ1-5 few - TRBV2 TGTGCCAGCAGTGGAGGGAGAGGCAATCAGCCCCAGCATTTT CASSGGRGNQPQHF
TRBJ1-1 - - TRBV19 TGTGCCACCCGGATAGGGACGAACACTGAAGCTTTCTTT CATRIGTNTEAFF
TRBJ2-1 - - TRBV28 TGTGCCAGCAGTTCCATCCGGGGCACGGGCTACAATGAGCAGTTCTTC CASSSIRGTGYNEQFF
TRBJ2-1 - TRBD1 TRBV19 TGTGCCAGTAGTCACGGGACAGGGGGCGCGTACAATGAGCAGTTCTTC CASSHGTGGAYNEQFF
TRBJ2-3 many TRBD2 TRBV28 TGTGCCAGCAGTCCCTATAGCGGGAGAACAGATACGCAGTATTTT CASSPYSGRTDTQYF
TRBJ2-7 - TRBD1 TRBV19 TGTGCCAGTAGTATAGTAGGGGGACAGCGCGGCGAGCAGTACTTC CASSIVGGQRGEQYF
TRBJ2-7 few TRBD2 TRBV6-2/TRBV6-3 TGTGCCAGCAGTTACCTCGGACTAGCGGGCGGATACGAGCAGTACTTC CASSYLGLAGGYEQYF
TRBJ2-1 few - TRBV6-1 TGTGCCAGCAGGGGTAGGGGGTCCTCCTACAATGAGCAGTTCTTC CASRGRGSSYNEQFF
TRBJ2-1 few TRBD2 TRBV29-1 TGCAGCGTTGCTAGGACTAGCAGAAGCGATGAGCAGTTCTTC CSVARTSRSDEQFF
TRBJ2-7 - - TRBV6-1 TGTGCCAGCAGCGAACCTGTACCCTACGAGCAGTACTTC CASSEPVPYEQYF